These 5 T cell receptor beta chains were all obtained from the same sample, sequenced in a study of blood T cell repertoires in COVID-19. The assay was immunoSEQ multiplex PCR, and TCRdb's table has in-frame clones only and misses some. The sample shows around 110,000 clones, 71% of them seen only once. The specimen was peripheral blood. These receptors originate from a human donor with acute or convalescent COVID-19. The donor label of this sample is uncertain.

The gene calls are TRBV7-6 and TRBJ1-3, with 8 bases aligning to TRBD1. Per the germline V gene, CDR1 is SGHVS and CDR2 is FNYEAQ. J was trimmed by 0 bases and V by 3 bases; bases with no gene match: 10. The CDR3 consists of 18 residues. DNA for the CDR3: TGTGCCAGCAGCTTCGGGACAGGCGTTCCGAGCTCTGGAAACACCATATATTTT. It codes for CASSFGTGVPSSGNTIYF.

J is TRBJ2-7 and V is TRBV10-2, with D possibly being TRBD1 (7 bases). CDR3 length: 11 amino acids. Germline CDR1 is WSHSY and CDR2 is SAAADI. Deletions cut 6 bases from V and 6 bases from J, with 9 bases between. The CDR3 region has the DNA TGCGCCAGCAGCCAGGGGGGCGAGCAGTACTTC. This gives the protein CASSQGGEQYF.

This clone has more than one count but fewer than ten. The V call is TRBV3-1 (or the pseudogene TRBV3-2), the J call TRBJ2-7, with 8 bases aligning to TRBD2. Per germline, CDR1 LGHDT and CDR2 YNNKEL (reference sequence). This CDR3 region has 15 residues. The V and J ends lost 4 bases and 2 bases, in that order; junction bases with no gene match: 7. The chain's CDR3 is CASSPAGGGTYEQYF. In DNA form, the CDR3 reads TGTGCCAGCAGCCCCGCGGGGGGAGGTACCTACGAGCAGTACTTC.

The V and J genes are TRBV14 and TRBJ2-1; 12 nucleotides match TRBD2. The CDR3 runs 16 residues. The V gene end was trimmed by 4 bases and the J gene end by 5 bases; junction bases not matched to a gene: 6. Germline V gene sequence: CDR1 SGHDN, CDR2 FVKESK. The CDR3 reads CASSPLAGGPHNEQFF. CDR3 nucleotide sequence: TGTGCCAGCAGCCCCCTAGCGGGGGGGCCACACAATGAGCAGTTCTTC.

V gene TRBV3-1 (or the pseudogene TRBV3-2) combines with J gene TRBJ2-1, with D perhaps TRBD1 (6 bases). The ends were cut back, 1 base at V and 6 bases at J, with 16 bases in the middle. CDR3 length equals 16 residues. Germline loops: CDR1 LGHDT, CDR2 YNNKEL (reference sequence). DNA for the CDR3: TGTGCCAGCAGCCAAGCCGGTGGGGGCGTCCGCAATGAGCAGTTCTTC. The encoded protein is CASSQAGGGVRNEQFF.